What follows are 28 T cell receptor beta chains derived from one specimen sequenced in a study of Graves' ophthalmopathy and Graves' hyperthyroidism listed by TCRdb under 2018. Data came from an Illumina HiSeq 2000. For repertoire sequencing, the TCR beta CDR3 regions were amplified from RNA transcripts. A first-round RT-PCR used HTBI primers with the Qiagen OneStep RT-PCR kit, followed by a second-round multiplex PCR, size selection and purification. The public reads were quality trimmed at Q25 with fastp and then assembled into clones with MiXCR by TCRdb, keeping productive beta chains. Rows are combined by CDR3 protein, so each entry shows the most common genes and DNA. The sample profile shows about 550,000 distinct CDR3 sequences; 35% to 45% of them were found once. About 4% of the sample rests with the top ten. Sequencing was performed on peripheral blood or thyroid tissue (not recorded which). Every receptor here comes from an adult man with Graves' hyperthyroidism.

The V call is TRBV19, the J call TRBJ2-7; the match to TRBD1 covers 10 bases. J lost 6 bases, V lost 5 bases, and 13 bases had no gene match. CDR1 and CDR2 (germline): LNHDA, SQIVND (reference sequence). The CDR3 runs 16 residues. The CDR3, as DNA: TGTGCCAGTAGTCGACTACCGGGACAGGGGAGAGGCGAGCAGTACTTC. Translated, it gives CASSRLPGQGRGEQYF.

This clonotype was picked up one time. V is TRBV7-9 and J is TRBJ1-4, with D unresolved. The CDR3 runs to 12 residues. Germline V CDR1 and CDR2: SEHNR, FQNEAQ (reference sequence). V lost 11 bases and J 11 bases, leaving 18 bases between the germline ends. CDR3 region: CAWSVQIEKLFF. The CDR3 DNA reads TGTGCCTGGAGTGTACAAATTGAGAAACTGTTTTTT.

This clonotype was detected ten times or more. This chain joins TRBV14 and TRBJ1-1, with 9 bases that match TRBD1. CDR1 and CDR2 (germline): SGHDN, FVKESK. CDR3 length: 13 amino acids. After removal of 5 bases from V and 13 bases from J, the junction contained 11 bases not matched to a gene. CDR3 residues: CASSATRTGVVFF. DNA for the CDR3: TGTGCCAGCAGCGCGACACGGACAGGGGTTGTTTTCTTT.

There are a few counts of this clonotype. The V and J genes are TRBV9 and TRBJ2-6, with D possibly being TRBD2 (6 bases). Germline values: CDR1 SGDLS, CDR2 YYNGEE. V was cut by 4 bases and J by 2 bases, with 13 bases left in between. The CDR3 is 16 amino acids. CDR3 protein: CASSQGGIPGANVLTF. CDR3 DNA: TGTGCCAGCAGCCAGGGAGGTATTCCTGGGGCCAACGTCCTGACTTTC.

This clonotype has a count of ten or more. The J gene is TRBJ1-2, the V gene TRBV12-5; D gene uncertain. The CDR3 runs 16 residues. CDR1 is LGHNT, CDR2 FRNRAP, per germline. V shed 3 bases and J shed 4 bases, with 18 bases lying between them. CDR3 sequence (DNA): TGTGCTAGTGGTTTCGCGGATCGGCGGATGGGCTATGGCTACACCTTC. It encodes CASGFADRRMGYGYTF.

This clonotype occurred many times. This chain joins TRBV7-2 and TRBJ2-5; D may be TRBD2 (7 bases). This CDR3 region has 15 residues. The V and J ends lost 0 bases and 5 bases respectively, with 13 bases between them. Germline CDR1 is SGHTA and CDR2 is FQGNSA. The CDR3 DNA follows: TGTGCCAGCAGCTTAGCGGGGGGGCCTAGGGAGACCCAGTACTTC. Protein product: CASSLAGGPRETQYF.

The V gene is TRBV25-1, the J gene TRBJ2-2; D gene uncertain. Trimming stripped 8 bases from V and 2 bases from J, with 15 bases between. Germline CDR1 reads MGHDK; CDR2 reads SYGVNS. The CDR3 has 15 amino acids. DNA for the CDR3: TGTGCCAGCTCACCAGTTTCTACTAACACCGGGGAGCTGTTTTTT. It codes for CASSPVSTNTGELFF.

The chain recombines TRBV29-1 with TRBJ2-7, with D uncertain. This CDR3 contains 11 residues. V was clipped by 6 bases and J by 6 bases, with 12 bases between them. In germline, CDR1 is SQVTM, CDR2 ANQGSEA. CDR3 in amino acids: CSVGPLGEQYF. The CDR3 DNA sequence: TGCAGCGTAGGCCCCCTGGGCGAGCAGTACTTC.

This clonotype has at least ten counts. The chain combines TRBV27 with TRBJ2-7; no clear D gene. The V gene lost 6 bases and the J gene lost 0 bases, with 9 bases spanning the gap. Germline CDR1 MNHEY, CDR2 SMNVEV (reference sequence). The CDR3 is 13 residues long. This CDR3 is CASSPDPSYEQYF. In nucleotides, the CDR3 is TGTGCCAGCAGCCCGGACCCCTCCTACGAGCAGTACTTC.

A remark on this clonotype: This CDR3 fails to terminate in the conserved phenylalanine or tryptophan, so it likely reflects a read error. The CDR3 region has the DNA TGCAGCGTGGACAGGGGGCTGCATGCTTTCCTT. Its translation: CSVDRGLHAFL. This chain joins TRBV29-1 and TRBJ1-1; 11 bases match TRBD1. V shed 6 bases and J 11 bases; nucleotides not matched to a gene: 5. Germline V lookup: CDR1 SQVTM, CDR2 ANQGSEA. The length of the CDR3 is 11 residues.

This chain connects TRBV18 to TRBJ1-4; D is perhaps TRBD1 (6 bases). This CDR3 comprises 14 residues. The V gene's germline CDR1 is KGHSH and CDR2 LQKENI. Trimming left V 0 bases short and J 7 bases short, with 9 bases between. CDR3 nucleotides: TGTGCCAGCTCACCACCACAGGGCTCTGAAAAACTGTTTTTT. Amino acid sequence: CASSPPQGSEKLFF.

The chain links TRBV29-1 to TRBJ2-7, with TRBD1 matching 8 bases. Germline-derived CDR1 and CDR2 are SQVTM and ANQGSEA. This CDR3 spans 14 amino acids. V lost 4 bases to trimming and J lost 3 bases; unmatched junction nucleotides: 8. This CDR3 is CSVAGGQGGYEQYF. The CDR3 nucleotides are TGCAGCGTTGCAGGAGGACAGGGCGGCTACGAGCAGTACTTC.

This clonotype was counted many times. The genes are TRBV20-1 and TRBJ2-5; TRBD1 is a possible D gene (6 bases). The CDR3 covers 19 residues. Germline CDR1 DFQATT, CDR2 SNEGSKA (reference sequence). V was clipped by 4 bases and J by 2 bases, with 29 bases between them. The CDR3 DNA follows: TGCAGTGCTAATGGCCTTCCTATGGGGGCGGAGGAGGATCAAGAGACCCAGTACTTC. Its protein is CSANGLPMGAEEDQETQYF.

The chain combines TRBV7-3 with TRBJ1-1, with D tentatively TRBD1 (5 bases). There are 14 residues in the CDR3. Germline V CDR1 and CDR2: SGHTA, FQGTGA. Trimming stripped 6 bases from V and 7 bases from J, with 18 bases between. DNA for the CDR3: TGTGCCAGCAGTCAGGGACTAGCGGGCAATGAAGCTTTCTTT. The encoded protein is CASSQGLAGNEAFF.

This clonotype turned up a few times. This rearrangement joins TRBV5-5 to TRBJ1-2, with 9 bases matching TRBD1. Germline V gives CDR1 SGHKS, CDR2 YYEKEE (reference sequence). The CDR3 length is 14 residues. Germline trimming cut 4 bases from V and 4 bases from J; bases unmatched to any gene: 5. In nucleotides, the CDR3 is TGTGCCAGCAGCGGACTGGGACAGGGCTATGGCTACACCTTC. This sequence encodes CASSGLGQGYGYTF.

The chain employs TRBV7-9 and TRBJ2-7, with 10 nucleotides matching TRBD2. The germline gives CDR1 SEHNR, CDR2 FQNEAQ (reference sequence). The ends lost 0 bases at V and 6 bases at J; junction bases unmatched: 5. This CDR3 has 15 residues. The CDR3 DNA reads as TGTGCCAGCAGCTTAGCAGCGGGAGGGCCCTCCGAGCAGTACTTC. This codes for CASSLAAGGPSEQYF.

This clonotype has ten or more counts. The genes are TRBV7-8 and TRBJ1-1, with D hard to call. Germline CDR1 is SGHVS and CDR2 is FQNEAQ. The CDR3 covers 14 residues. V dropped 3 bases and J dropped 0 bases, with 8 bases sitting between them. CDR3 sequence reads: CASSFKPLNTEAFF. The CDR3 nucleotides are TGTGCCAGCAGCTTCAAACCGCTGAACACTGAAGCTTTCTTT.

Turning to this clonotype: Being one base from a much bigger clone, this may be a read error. Written as DNA, the CDR3 is TGTGCCATTGGACAGGACCACACTGAAGCTTTCTTT. It specifies CAIGQDHTEAFF. The chain uses TRBV15 and TRBJ1-1, with 7 bases fitting TRBD1. Losses at the gene ends were 10 bases for V and 3 bases for J; bases not matched to a gene: 5. CDR1 and CDR2 from the germline V gene are LNHNV and YYDKDF (reference sequence). The CDR3 runs 12 residues.

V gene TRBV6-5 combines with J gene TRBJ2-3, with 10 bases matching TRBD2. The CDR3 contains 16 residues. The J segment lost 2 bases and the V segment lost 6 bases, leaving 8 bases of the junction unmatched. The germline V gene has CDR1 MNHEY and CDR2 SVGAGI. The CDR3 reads CASSLSSGGYTDTQYF. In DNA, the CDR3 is TGTGCCAGCAGCCTATCTAGCGGGGGCTACACAGATACGCAGTATTTT.

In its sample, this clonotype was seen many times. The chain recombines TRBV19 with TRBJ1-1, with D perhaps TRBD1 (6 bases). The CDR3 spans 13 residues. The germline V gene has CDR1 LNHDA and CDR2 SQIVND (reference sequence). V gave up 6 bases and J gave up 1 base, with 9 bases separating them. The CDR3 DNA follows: TGTGCCAGTAGGGTGGGGGCGAACACTGAAGCTTTCTTT. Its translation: CASRVGANTEAFF.

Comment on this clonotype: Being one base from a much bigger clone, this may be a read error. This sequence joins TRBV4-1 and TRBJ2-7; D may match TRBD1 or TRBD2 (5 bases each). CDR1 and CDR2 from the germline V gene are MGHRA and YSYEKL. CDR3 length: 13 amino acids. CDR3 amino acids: CASSPRDRLERYF. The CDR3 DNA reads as TGCGCCAGCAGCCCTCGGGACCGTCTAGAGCGGTACTTC.

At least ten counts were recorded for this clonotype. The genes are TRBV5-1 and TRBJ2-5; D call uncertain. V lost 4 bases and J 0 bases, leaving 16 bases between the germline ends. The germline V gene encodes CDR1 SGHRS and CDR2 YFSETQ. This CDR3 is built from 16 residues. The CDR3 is CASSPVVGRYQETQYF. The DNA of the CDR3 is TGCGCCAGCAGCCCCGTCGTTGGACGGTACCAAGAGACCCAGTACTTC. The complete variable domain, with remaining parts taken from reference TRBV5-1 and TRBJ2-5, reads KAGVTQTPRYLIKTRGQQVTLSCSPISGHRSVSWYQQTPGQGLQFLFEYFSETQRNKGNFPGRFSGRQFSNSRSEMNVSTLELGDSALYLCASSPVVGRYQETQYFGPGTRLLVL.

This CDR3 is CASSSGPGPWNTEAFF. The CDR3 DNA follows: TGTGCCAGCAGTTCCGGTCCGGGACCCTGGAACACTGAAGCTTTCTTT. This chain uses TRBV6-2 or TRBV6-3 with TRBJ1-1; D perhaps matches TRBD1 (5 bases). Germline V gene lookup returns CDR1 MNHEY and CDR2 SVGEGT. The V end was cut by 4 bases, the J end by 1 base, with 16 bases between. This CDR3 is built from 16 residues.

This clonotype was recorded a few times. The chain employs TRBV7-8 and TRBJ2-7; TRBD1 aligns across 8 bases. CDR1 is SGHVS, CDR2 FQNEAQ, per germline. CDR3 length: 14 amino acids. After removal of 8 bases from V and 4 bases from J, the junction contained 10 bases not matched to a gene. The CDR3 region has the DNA TGTGCCAGCTTACCCGGGACAGGAAATTACGAGCAGTACTTC. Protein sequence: CASLPGTGNYEQYF.

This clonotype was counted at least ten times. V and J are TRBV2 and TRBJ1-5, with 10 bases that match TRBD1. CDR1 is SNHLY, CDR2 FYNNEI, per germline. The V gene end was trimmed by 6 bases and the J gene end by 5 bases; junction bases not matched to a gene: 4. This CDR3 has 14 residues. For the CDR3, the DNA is TGTGCCAGCAGGGGGACAGGGGTTTATCAGCCCCAGCATTTT. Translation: CASRGTGVYQPQHF. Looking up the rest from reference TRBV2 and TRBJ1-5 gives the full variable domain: EPEVTQTPSHQVTQMGQEVILRCVPISNHLYFYWYRQILGQKVEFLVSFYNNEISEKSEIFDDQFSVERPDGSNFTLKIRSTKLEDSAMYFCASRGTGVYQPQHFGDGTRLSIL.

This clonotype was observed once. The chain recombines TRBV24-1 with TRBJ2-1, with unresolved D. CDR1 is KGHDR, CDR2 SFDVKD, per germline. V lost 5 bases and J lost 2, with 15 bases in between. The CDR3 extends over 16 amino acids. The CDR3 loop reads CATSATQARPYNEQFF. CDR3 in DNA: TGTGCCACCAGTGCCACCCAGGCGCGGCCCTACAATGAGCAGTTCTTC.

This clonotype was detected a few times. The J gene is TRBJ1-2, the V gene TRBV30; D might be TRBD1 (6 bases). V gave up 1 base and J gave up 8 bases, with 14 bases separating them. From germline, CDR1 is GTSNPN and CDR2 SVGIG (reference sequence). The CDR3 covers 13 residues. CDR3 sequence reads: CAWSGSGGGGYTF. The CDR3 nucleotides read TGTGCCTGGAGTGGATCGGGGGGCGGAGGCTACACCTTC.

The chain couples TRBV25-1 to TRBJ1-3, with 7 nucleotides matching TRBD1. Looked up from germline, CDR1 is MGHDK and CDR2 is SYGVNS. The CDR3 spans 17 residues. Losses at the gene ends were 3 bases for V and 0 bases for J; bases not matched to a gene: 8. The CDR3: CASSERQGERSGNTIYF. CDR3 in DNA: TGTGCCAGCAGTGAGAGACAGGGTGAGCGCTCTGGAAACACCATATATTTT.